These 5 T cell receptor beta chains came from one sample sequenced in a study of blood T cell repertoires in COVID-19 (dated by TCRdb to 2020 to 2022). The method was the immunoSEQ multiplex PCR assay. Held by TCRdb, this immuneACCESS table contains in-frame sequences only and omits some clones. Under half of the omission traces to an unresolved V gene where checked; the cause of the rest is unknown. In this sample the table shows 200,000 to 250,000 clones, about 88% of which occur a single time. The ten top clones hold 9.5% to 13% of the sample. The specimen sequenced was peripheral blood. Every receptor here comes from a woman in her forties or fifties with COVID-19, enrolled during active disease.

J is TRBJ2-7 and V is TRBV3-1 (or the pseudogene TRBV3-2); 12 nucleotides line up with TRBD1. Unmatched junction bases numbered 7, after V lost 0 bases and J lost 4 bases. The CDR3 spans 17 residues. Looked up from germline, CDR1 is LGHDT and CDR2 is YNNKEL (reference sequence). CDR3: CASSQDIGDRGLYEQYF. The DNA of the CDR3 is TGTGCCAGCAGCCAAGATATTGGGGACAGGGGGCTTTACGAGCAGTACTTC.

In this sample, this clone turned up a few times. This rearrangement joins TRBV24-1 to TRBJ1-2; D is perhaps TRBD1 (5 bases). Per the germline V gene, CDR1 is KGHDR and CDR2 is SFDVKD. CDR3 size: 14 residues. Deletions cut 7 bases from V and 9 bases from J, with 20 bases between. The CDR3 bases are TGTGCCACCAGCTCCTCAGGTAGGGGCGCGAGCTACACCTTC. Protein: CATSSSGRGASYTF.

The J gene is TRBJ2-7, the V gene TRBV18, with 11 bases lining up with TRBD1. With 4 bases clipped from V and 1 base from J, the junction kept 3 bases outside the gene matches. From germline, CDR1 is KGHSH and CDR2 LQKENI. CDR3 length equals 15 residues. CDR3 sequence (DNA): TGTGCCAGCTCACGGGACAGGGGGGGGTCCTACGAGCAGTACGTC. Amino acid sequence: CASSRDRGGSYEQYV.

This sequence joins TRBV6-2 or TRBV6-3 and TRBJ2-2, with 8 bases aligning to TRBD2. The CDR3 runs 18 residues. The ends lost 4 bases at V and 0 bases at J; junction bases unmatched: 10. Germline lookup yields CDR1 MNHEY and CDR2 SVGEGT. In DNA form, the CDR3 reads TGTGCCAGCAGTTCTTTTAGCGGGGACTATACGAACACCGGGGAGCTGTTTTTT. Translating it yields CASSSFSGDYTNTGELFF.

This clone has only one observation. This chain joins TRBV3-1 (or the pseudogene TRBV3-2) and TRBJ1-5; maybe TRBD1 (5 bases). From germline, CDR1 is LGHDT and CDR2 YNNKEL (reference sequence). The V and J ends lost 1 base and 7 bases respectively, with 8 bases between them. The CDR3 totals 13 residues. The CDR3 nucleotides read TGTGCCAGCAGCCAAGGCCAGGGCCAGCCCCAGCATTTT. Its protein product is CASSQGQGQPQHF.